This T cell receptor beta chain comes out of a study of identifying expanded T cells in peripheral blood (dated by TCRdb to the late 2010s). Background on the whole study: Four technical replicates, made by sequencing separate aliquots from the same pool of genomic DNA, were compared pairwise.

Paper-wide results and their limitations: Between technical replicates the binomial model flagged about 1.1 differentially abundant clones, whereas over around 2 weeks the binomial model flagged about 16.4 and over approximately four weeks approximately 20. Across all healthy-donor time intervals, the beta-binomial model significantly lowered both the number of clones called differentially abundant and the false-positive rate. Across all healthy donors, variance in clone template counts between roughly 2-week samples was found to increase significantly with total template count. It was expected by the authors that biological variance in healthy repertoires might increase further over much longer intervals, such as months to years.

The immunoSEQ Assay, which uses bias-controlled multiplex PCR amplification of genomic DNA, was used to profile TCRbeta CDR3 regions. The authors' pipeline ran thus. To quantify the absolute abundance of each unique TCRbeta CDR3 region, the sequences were collapsed and filtered. Differential abundance was assessed using a binomial (Fisher-equivalent) model and a beta-binomial model in which time-dependent variance fitted from healthy donors was added. Clones with fewer than 5 combined templates were removed, and differential abundance was called for clones with a Benjamini-Hochberg FDR below 0.01. In the beta-binomial model, variance was expressed as a function of the total template count across the two samples, in the form v = (b*log(k)+a)^2. TCRdb mirrors the immuneACCESS table, restricted to in-frame sequences. Some clones are absent from its copies; in checked studies, under half trace to an unresolved V gene, and the reason for the others is unknown. The V and J calls and clone size were taken over from that table, and D and trimming were inferred from the DNA. The sample contains tens of thousands of clones, more than 70% of them found a single time. In total, the top ten clones hold 4% to 4.5% of the sample.

During the collection period, no infections or other immune events were recorded for the healthy donors. Healthy-donor blood repertoires served as a training cohort to calibrate time-dependent variance in a beta-binomial model of T-cell clone differential abundance. The training cohort was composed of roughly 10 healthy donors, 3 female and 7 male. An age range of about 29 to 65 years, with an average of roughly 47 years, was recorded for the donors. Obtained from a commercial supplier, whole blood was collected from each healthy donor at three time points set approximately two weeks apart. For immunosequencing, genomic DNA was extracted from whole blood that had not been sorted. From the germline V gene (reference sequence), CDR1 is MNHEY and CDR2 is SMNVEV. Taken from cysteine to phenylalanine, the CDR3 has 13 residues. Only the CDR3 DNA is retained, 39 bases long and in frame from the first base. V loses 1 base, J loses 1 base, and the germline ends lie 3 bases apart.

The sample holds one count of this clone. This receptor's antigen is unknown. Base qualities are not at hand, and no much larger clone is one base apart. This sample includes further DNA sequences coding for the same CDR3. Sequencing was carried out using blood. This receptor was taken from a person aged 18-70 years in good health. The sequence is built from TRBV27 and TRBJ2-3; no D gene can be assigned with confidence. The CDR3 protein is CASSLLGTDTQYF. The sequence in DNA is TGTGCCAGCAGTTTATTGGGCACAGATACGCAGTATTTT.